This entry is about one T cell receptor beta chain. Its matching antigen is unknown. V was clipped by 2 bases and J by 0 bases; unmatched bases: 7. Germline assignment: CDR1 LGHNA and CDR2 YNFKEQ. CDR3 length: 18 amino acids. PCR primers comprised 60 Vbeta and 13 Jbeta primers. Only in-frame clones appear in the TCRdb table, and some are missing; sequencing was by immunoSEQ multiplex PCR. Of about 130,000 clones listed, around 79% are singletons. The data are from a study of cytomegalovirus exposure and HLA in healthy donors. Findings and caveats of the study: In vitro testing confirmed three CMV-associated chains as specific for CMV antigens. Cytomegalovirus status was reportedly diagnosed by the classifier with high specificity and sensitivity. Highest at DRB1 and lowest at HLA-C, TCR association rates differed among HLA loci in a later analysis.

This receptor was taken from a woman aged 40 to 50 in good health and CMV-seropositive. Sequencing was performed on PBMCs. The chain is built from TRBV4-2 and TRBJ2-3; 11 positions match TRBD2. The CDR3 spells CASSQYDLAGGSTDTQYF. DNA for the CDR3: TGTGCCAGCAGCCAATACGACCTAGCGGGGGGTAGCACAGATACGCAGTATTTT.